The entry that follows covers one TCR beta chain sequence. What it binds is unknown. Amplification used 60 Vbeta primers and 13 Jbeta primers. Only in-frame clones appear in the TCRdb table, and some are missing; sequencing was by immunoSEQ multiplex PCR. The sample yields roughly 290,000 clones, about 90% seen once. This record belongs to a study of cytomegalovirus exposure and HLA in healthy donors. Across the study: Assignment to the Caucasian-associated ancestry cluster applied to around 76% of the approximately 400 genotyped donors. The study's findings and limits: Among TCR beta chains, those listed as cytomegalovirus-associated numbered about 160.

There are 12 residues in the CDR3. CDR1 and CDR2 (germline): KGHSH, LQKENI. Trimming cost V 1 base and J 10 bases, with 9 bases left between them. The clonotype comes from a woman in her late teens or twenties in good health and CMV-seronegative. The V and J genes are TRBV18 and TRBJ2-3; weak D call: TRBD2 (6 bases). The sequenced sample consisted of PBMCs. The CDR3 DNA sequence: TGTGCCAGCTCACCACGGGGGGAAGCGCAGTATTTT. Amino acids: CASSPRGEAQYF.